The T cell receptor beta chain described here comes from a study of response to subunit inactivated influenza vaccine. Regarding the study as a whole: The study's authors posited that every seasonal influenza vaccination enlists few new T cells.

In TCRdb, the RT-PCR reads were re-called with MiXCR into one record per CDR3 protein. The table lists 800,000 or so distinct CDR3 sequences, 21% of them singletons. In regard to this clonotype: The antigen is undetermined.

The germline V gene has CDR1 MNHNS and CDR2 SASEGT. J was trimmed by 0 bases and V by 5 bases; bases with no gene match: 6. The CDR3 covers 16 residues. The genes are TRBV6-1 and TRBJ2-1; 8 bases agree with TRBD2. The sequenced sample was PBMCs from blood, obtained more than 4 days after vaccination. The sequence was collected from a man over 45 who received an inactivated influenza vaccine. The DNA for the CDR3 is TGTGCCAGCAGTAATAGCGGGACCAGCTCCTACAATGAGCAGTTCTTC. Protein sequence: CASSNSGTSSYNEQFF.